The sequence of this TCR beta chain was determined in a study of cytomegalovirus exposure and HLA in healthy donors. Regarding donors, all were healthy bone marrow donors. Germline lookup yields CDR1 LGHNT and CDR2 FRNRAP. This CDR3 has 14 residues. Trimming removed 2 bases at V and 3 bases at J, with 11 bases between. The PCR had 60 Vbeta and 13 Jbeta primers. Method: immunoSEQ multiplex PCR; TCRdb's copy keeps in-frame clones and lacks some. The sample records 100,000 to 150,000 clones, 81% being singletons. The receptor comes from a man younger than 35 in good health and CMV-seropositive. Sequenced input: PBMCs. J is TRBJ2-7 and V is TRBV12-5, with D tentatively TRBD2 (5 bases). The CDR3 here is CASGLSGLSYEQYF. The CDR3 DNA reads TGTGCTAGTGGTTTGTCCGGACTGAGCTACGAGCAGTACTTC.